This T cell receptor beta chain was obtained from a study of PD-L1 blockade in urothelial cancer. The wider study: Median T cell yield per blood sample was 140,000 to 150,000 cells.

Regarding the study as a whole: A below-median TCR clonality in blood before treatment predicted better survival.

Clones were sequenced by immunoSEQ multiplex PCR, and TCRdb holds only the in-frame ones, with some missing. This sample carries nearly 30,000 clones, over 75% of them seen once, and the ten largest clones take about 3.4%. CDR1 and CDR2 (germline): MNHEY, SVGAGI. Trimming at V came to 0 bases and at J to 7 bases, leaving 5 bases not matched to a gene. The CDR3 is 15 residues long. Samples spanned pretreatment and treatment, with 1 to 8 time points per patient. This clone was detected a few times. The antigen is unknown. The sequence came from a man aged 45 to 65 with urothelial cancer. The rearrangement joins TRBV6-5 to TRBJ2-1; 8 bases are shared with TRBD2. The sample here was PBMCs, taken around atezolizumab (anti-PD-L1) treatment. This CDR3 is CASSYSGLAYNEQFF. The CDR3 region has the DNA TGTGCCAGCAGTTACTCTGGACTAGCATATAATGAGCAGTTCTTC.